This TCR beta chain was recovered during a study of T cell responses to AZD1222 COVID-19 vaccine. Study observations and caveats: Across spike, vaccine-associated CD4 TCRs were found, dominant at 160-218 and 743-854. Nearly half of unique spike-specific TCRs reportedly avoided B.1.351 and B.1.1.7 mutated regions.

Germline CDR1 reads MNHEY; CDR2 reads SVGAGI. The V end lost 4 bases, the J end lost 4 bases, and 11 bases lay between the germline ends. The CDR3 consists of 13 residues. In this sample, this clone turned up a few times. Its target is not known. The data were produced by immunoSEQ multiplex PCR, yet TCRdb's version contains in-frame clones alone and is incomplete. The data show about 150,000 clones, with 92% seen just once and roughly 3% held by the top ten. This receptor was taken from an adult who received the AZD1222 COVID-19 vaccine. This chain connects TRBV6-5 to TRBJ2-7; no definite D call. The sample was peripheral blood, taken 28 days after the second AZD1222 dose. CDR3 residues: CASSWRVDYEQYF. The DNA of the CDR3 is TGTGCCAGCAGTTGGAGAGTGGATTACGAGCAGTACTTC.